The present T cell receptor (beta chain) was sequenced within a study of T cells in Graves' hyperthyroidism and ophthalmopathy. This clonotype turned up a few times. TCR beta CDR3 regions were amplified from RNA transcripts. The HTBI primer set drove a first-round RT-PCR of the TCR CDR3. From the multiplex PCR reads, TCRdb called clonotypes with MiXCR, one entry per CDR3 protein. The sample has around 350,000 distinct CDR3 sequences, about 14% seen once. The PBMCs were taken from approximately 11 ml of fresh peripheral blood. Per germline, CDR1 SGDLS and CDR2 YYNGEE. V was pared by 4 bases and J by 13 bases, with 20 bases between. The CDR3 is 13 residues long.

The sequencing input was blood. The chain links TRBV9 to TRBJ1-1; unclear D gene. The TCR was taken from a woman in her 30s with Graves' ophthalmopathy. CDR3 protein: CASSPRAANGVFF. CDR3 coding DNA: TGTGCCAGCAGCCCTCGGGCAGCCAACGGAGTTTTCTTT.